Included here is one TCR beta chain sequence, with context. The antigen is not known. Trimming stripped 4 bases from V and 0 bases from J, with 10 bases between. Germline loops: CDR1 LNHDA, CDR2 SQIVND (reference sequence). The CDR3 is made up of 15 amino acids. This sample stems from a study of CD8+ T cells in alopecia areata. Extraction and reverse transcription of RNA yielded cDNA as the sequencing template. The assay was immunoSEQ multiplex PCR, and TCRdb's table has in-frame clones only and misses some. The data show 70,000 or so clones, roughly 57% seen once. Study-wide results and caveats: Alphabeta T cells residing in normal skin are also sequenced in scalp samples.

Samples from alopecia areata patients were lesional scalp punch biopsies and peripheral blood. The material sequenced was CD8+ T cells sorted from blood, taken at week 0. The origin of this receptor is a human donor with alopecia areata. The rearrangement links TRBV19 to TRBJ2-1, with unresolved D. The DNA for the CDR3 is TGTGCCAGTAGTAAAGACTCGAGCTCCTACAATGAGCAGTTCTTC. It specifies CASSKDSSSYNEQFF.